This TCR beta chain appears in the sequencing data of a study of cytomegalovirus exposure and HLA in healthy donors. Study results and caveats: Many donors carried some public TCRs, although rarity characterized most TCR sequences.

Of note for this clone: Antigen: not known.

Profiling relied on immunoSEQ multiplex PCR, and the TCRdb table lists in-frame clones only, not all of them. The data hold around 86,000 clones, with approximately 94% observed a single time. Germline loops: CDR1 LNHDA, CDR2 SQIVND (reference sequence). The J segment lost 4 bases and the V segment lost 8 bases, leaving 8 bases of the junction unmatched. The CDR3 extends over 14 amino acids. Sequenced input: PBMCs. This chain uses TRBV19 with TRBJ2-1; TRBD2 matches 7 bases. The sequence was obtained from a woman aged 25 to 39 in good health and CMV-seropositive. The chain's CDR3 is CASCPEGGYNEQFF. The CDR3 DNA reads TGTGCCAGTTGCCCAGAGGGAGGGTACAATGAGCAGTTCTTC. Supplemented by reference TRBV19 and TRBJ2-1, the full variable domain reads DGGITQSPKYLFRKEGQNVTLSCEQNLNHDAMYWYRQDPGQGLRLIYYSQIVNDFQKGDIAEGYSVSREKKESFPLTVTSAQKNPTAFYLCASCPEGGYNEQFFGPGTRLTVL.